The TCR beta chain described here comes from a study of CD8 T cells in ankylosing spondylitis. General study findings and limits: A TCR beta motif made of fewer than ten highly homologous variants seemed typical of ankylosing spondylitis blood.

Trimming pared 3 bases from V and 4 bases from J, leaving 18 bases between. Germline assignment: CDR1 MDHEN and CDR2 SYDVKM. The CDR3 totals 16 residues. As for this clonotype: Its antigen is still unknown.

TCRdb called the 5' RACE reads again in MiXCR, with one record for every CDR3 protein. The sample gives around 390,000 distinct CDR3 sequences, 20% to 25% of which show up once; about 16% is in the top ten. V usage is TRBV28 and J usage is TRBJ2-5; D is unresolved. Sequenced sample: blood, either unsorted or a sorted T cell fraction (not recorded which). The clonotype originates from a male donor with ankylosing spondylitis. The CDR3 spells CASSFTSSPRGETQYF. CDR3 sequence (DNA): TGTGCCAGCAGTTTTACATCGAGTCCCAGAGGAGAGACCCAGTACTTC.